These 12 T cell receptor beta chains were all obtained from the same sample, sequenced in a study of shared clonotypes between healthy human individuals. Generated by immunoSEQ multiplex PCR, the TCRdb table keeps only in-frame clones and is missing some. Here the sample spans over 1.4 million clones, around 97% being singletons. The sequenced material came from naive CD4+ T cells sorted from blood. Described subset: CD45RA+ positively selected. The receptor set was obtained from a man under 40 in good health.

This clone appeared a single time. The V call is TRBV11-2, the J call TRBJ2-7, with D possibly being TRBD2 (7 bases). The CDR3 loop spans 16 amino acids. Germline values: CDR1 SGHAT, CDR2 FQNNGV. V lost 3 bases and J lost 2, with 17 bases in between. The CDR3 coding sequence is TGTGCCAGCAGCTTGGGGGGGCGGCGACTAACCTACGAGCAGTACTTC. Protein sequence: CASSLGGRRLTYEQYF.

The V gene is TRBV19, the J gene TRBJ1-5, with 10 nucleotides matching TRBD1. The CDR3 extends over 16 amino acids. Germline CDR1 and CDR2: LNHDA and SQIVND (reference sequence). V was pared by 5 bases and J by 6 bases, with 10 bases of the junction left unmatched. CDR3 in DNA: TGTGCCAGTAGTGCCTCGACAGGGGGCATTGGTCAGCCCCAGCATTTT. Amino acids: CASSASTGGIGQPQHF. Using reference TRBV19 and TRBJ1-5 for the parts outside the CDR3, the full variable domain is DGGITQSPKYLFRKEGQNVTLSCEQNLNHDAMYWYRQDPGQGLRLIYYSQIVNDFQKGDIAEGYSVSREKKESFPLTVTSAQKNPTAFYLCASSASTGGIGQPQHFGDGTRLSIL.

This clone was seen a single time. V is TRBV29-1 and J is TRBJ2-3, with unresolved D. Trimming took 3 bases from V and 5 from J, leaving 12 bases between them. The CDR3 runs 13 residues. Germline V lookup: CDR1 SQVTM, CDR2 ANQGSEA. The CDR3 coding sequence is TGCAGCGTTGAGCCTCGGACCCAAGATACGCAGTATTTT. Its protein product is CSVEPRTQDTQYF.

The rearrangement joins TRBV7-2 to TRBJ2-7; D not resolved. The CDR3 sequence is 14 residues long. Germline V gene lookup returns CDR1 SGHTA and CDR2 FQGNSA. V lost 2 bases and J lost 3, with 11 bases in between. CDR3 loop: CASSLQFPYYEQYF. In DNA form, the CDR3 reads TGTGCCAGCAGCTTACAGTTTCCCTACTACGAGCAGTACTTC.

The chain links TRBV9 to TRBJ2-4; possible D gene TRBD2, 5 bases. Trimming stripped 0 bases from V and 1 base from J, with 20 bases between. Germline loops: CDR1 SGDLS, CDR2 YYNGEE. This CDR3 has 19 amino acids. In nucleotides, the CDR3 is TGTGCCAGCAGCGTAGGGGGAGACAAGGTGATAGAGGCCAAAAACATTCAGTACTTC. Protein sequence: CASSVGGDKVIEAKNIQYF.

V and J are TRBV7-3 and TRBJ2-1; 7 nucleotides match TRBD2. The germline CDR1 and CDR2 sequences are SGHTA and FQGTGA. There are 14 residues in the CDR3. The ends lost 2 bases at V and 9 bases at J; junction bases unmatched: 7. This chain's CDR3 is CASSLYPGGGEQFF. The CDR3 region has the DNA TGTGCCAGCAGCTTATACCCGGGAGGAGGTGAGCAGTTCTTC.

V gene TRBV7-8 combines with J gene TRBJ1-5; tentative D call: TRBD1 (5 bases). Germline V gene data show CDR1 as SGHVS and CDR2 as FQNEAQ. V lost 5 bases and J lost 15, with 17 bases in between. The CDR3 has 12 amino acids. CDR3 in DNA: TGTGCCAGCAGCCCGGATCGGGGACTGGTGCATTTT. It yields the protein CASSPDRGLVHF.

The CDR3 reads CASSELRTGGELFF. The CDR3 DNA is TGTGCCAGCAGTGAACTGCGGACGGGCGGGGAGCTGTTTTTT. This chain joins TRBV6-1 and TRBJ2-2; D is ambiguous. With 2 bases removed from V and 7 bases from J, the gap between germline ends came to 11 bases. The CDR3 contains 14 residues. Germline lookup yields CDR1 MNHNS and CDR2 SASEGT.

CDR3 sequence (DNA): TGTGCCAGCTCAGAGGACAGTAGCACAGATACGCAGTATTTT. Its protein is CASSEDSSTDTQYF. The chain links TRBV18 to TRBJ2-3; tentatively, D is TRBD1 (6 bases). CDR1 is KGHSH and CDR2 is LQKENI in the germline V gene. Deletions cut 5 bases from V and 0 bases from J, with 9 bases between. CDR3 length: 14 amino acids. The entire variable domain, with the rest obtained from reference TRBV18 and TRBJ2-3, is as follows: NAGVMQNPRHLVRRRGQEARLRCSPMKGHSHVYWYRQLPEEGLKFMVYLQKENIIDESGMPKERFSAEFPKEGPSILRIQQVVRGDSAAYFCASSEDSSTDTQYFGPGTRLTVL.

The chain employs TRBV5-1 and TRBJ2-6, with D perhaps assigned TRBD1 or TRBD2 (7 bases each). CDR1 SGHRS and CDR2 YFSETQ come from the germline V gene. V was trimmed by 3 bases and J by 0 bases, leaving 16 bases between them. The CDR3 spans 18 residues. CDR3 in amino acids: CASSSPQGGHSGANVLTF. Written as DNA, the CDR3 is TGCGCCAGCAGCTCGCCTCAGGGGGGGCACTCTGGGGCCAACGTCCTGACTTTC. The variable domain in full, completed from reference TRBV5-1 and TRBJ2-6, reads KAGVTQTPRYLIKTRGQQVTLSCSPISGHRSVSWYQQTPGQGLQFLFEYFSETQRNKGNFPGRFSGRQFSNSRSEMNVSTLELGDSALYLCASSSPQGGHSGANVLTFGAGSRLTVL.

J is TRBJ2-7 and V is TRBV29-1; possible D gene TRBD2, 7 bases. The CDR3 covers 13 residues. In germline, CDR1 is SQVTM, CDR2 ANQGSEA. V was trimmed by 6 bases and J by 2 bases, leaving 14 bases between them. CDR3 coding DNA: TGCAGCGTGTATGCGGGGGCGGCCTACGAGCAGTACTTC. It is translated as CSVYAGAAYEQYF.

The gene calls are TRBV7-6 and TRBJ2-2, with 8 positions matching TRBD1. The ends lost 2 bases at V and 1 base at J; junction bases unmatched: 3. This CDR3 has 16 residues. Germline assignment: CDR1 SGHVS and CDR2 FNYEAQ. The CDR3 DNA sequence: TGTGCCAGCAGCTTACAGGACAGGGTGAACACCGGGGAGCTGTTTTTT. Translation: CASSLQDRVNTGELFF.